One and the same sample provided the 8 T cell receptor beta chains below, sequenced in a study of T cell changes during pregnancy in multiple sclerosis. Only in-frame clones appear in the TCRdb table, and some are missing; sequencing was by immunoSEQ multiplex PCR. Among about 70,000 clones listed, 75% to 95% were seen once. The sample in question was peripheral blood, obtained in the first trimester of pregnancy. The receptors stem from a female donor with multiple sclerosis, enrolled in a pregnancy study.

Concerning this clone: In the same sample, other DNA sequences code for this CDR3. The chain joins TRBV19 to TRBJ1-4; 11 bases map to TRBD1. This CDR3 spans 14 amino acids. The V gene's germline CDR1 is LNHDA and CDR2 SQIVND (reference sequence). Germline trimming cut 3 bases from V and 6 bases from J; bases unmatched to any gene: 0. The CDR3 sequence: CASSMGQGDEKLFF. The CDR3 DNA reads as TGTGCCAGTAGTATGGGACAGGGGGATGAAAAACTGTTTTTT.

The rearrangement links TRBV28 to TRBJ2-7, with D tentatively TRBD1 (5 bases). CDR3 length: 14 residues. Deletions cut 3 bases from V and 3 bases from J, with 12 bases between. Germline V gives CDR1 MDHEN, CDR2 SYDVKM. The CDR3 DNA reads as TGTGCCAGCAGTTTTGTGGCAGGGCGCTACGAGCAGTACTTC. Translated: CASSFVAGRYEQYF.

J is TRBJ1-5 and V is TRBV18; D is uncertain. The ends were cut back, 4 bases at V and 0 bases at J, with 10 bases in the middle. The CDR3 sequence is 15 residues long. Germline V gene sequence: CDR1 KGHSH, CDR2 LQKENI. The CDR3 DNA is TGTGCCAGCTCACGAGTCCGCGCTAGCAATCAGCCCCAGCATTTT. Its protein product is CASSRVRASNQPQHF.

The V call is TRBV29-1, the J call TRBJ2-7; TRBD2 agrees at 11 bases. CDR3 length equals 13 residues. The ends lost 3 bases at V and 2 bases at J; junction bases unmatched: 0. Germline CDR1 reads SQVTM; CDR2 reads ANQGSEA. The CDR3 region has the DNA TGCAGCGTTGAGACTAGCGGGACCTACGAGCAGTACTTC. It translates to CSVETSGTYEQYF.

This clone was picked up one time. The J gene is TRBJ2-1, the V gene TRBV5-1, with 8 bases lining up with TRBD2. J lost 1 base, V lost 4 bases, and 4 bases had no gene match. The length of the CDR3 is 15 residues. Germline CDR1 reads SGHRS; CDR2 reads YFSETQ. In DNA, the CDR3 is TGCGCCAGCAGCATTAGCGGGGTTTCCTACAATGAGCAGTTCTTC. This translates into CASSISGVSYNEQFF.

This chain connects TRBV19 to TRBJ1-6; D gene unclear. This CDR3 is 15 amino acids long. In germline, CDR1 is LNHDA, CDR2 SQIVND (reference sequence). V was cut by 1 base and J by 8 bases, with 12 bases left in between. Here the CDR3 DNA reads TGTGCCAGTAGTATAGGGCCCTACCGGGATTCACCCCTCCACTTT. This translates into CASSIGPYRDSPLHF.

V is TRBV5-1 and J is TRBJ2-7; TRBD1 matches at 11 bases. The length of the CDR3 is 14 residues. J was trimmed by 1 base and V by 5 bases; bases with no gene match: 2. Germline V lookup: CDR1 SGHRS, CDR2 YFSETQ. CDR3 in amino acids: CASRGQGGSYEQYF. The DNA of the CDR3 is TGCGCCAGCAGGGGACAGGGGGGTTCCTACGAGCAGTACTTC.

This chain links TRBV5-4 with TRBJ2-7; TRBD1 matches at 8 bases. Germline V lookup: CDR1 SGHNT, CDR2 YYREEE (reference sequence). The V and J ends lost 4 bases and 3 bases, in that order; junction bases with no gene match: 6. CDR3 length: 14 residues. The CDR3 nucleotides read TGTGCCAGCAGCGCCAGGGGGCCAAACTACGAGCAGTACTTC. It specifies CASSARGPNYEQYF.